This TCR beta chain appears in the sequencing data of a study of cytomegalovirus exposure and HLA in healthy donors (dated by TCRdb to between 2016 and 2019). General notes on the study: In an earlier analysis of approximately 640 of the donors, 276 Gb of sequence data and 90 million to 120 million unique TCR beta sequences from about 179 million T cells were reported. An early release that covered about 600 HLA-typed donors contained around 330 gigabases of sequencing data and 70 million to 100 million unique TCR sequences. Among the approximately 420 genotyped donors, around 79% belonged to the genetic ancestry cluster associated with self-reported Caucasian donors. The aim of the study was to test whether cataloging public T cell receptors could identify signatures of past pathogen exposure. The T cell repertoires of about 700 subjects were profiled by immunosequencing and related to cytomegalovirus serostatus. In addition to the first cohort of 666 subjects, a separate validation cohort of around 110 different subjects was used. High-throughput TCR immunosequencing, statistical association of individual TCRs with disease status, and machine learning were combined to predict cytomegalovirus infection status. A later analysis re-examined previously published TCR beta repertoires from several hundred donors and added high-resolution HLA genotyping to investigate patterns of TCR occurrence. The later analysis used no new phenotypic data to find candidate immune exposures, relying instead on TCR beta sequences and their occurrence across donors. An earlier analysis of some 600 of the donors applied high-throughput TCR beta sequencing to assess whether each TCR beta V gene segment acted as functional or pseudogenic. Donor age, sex, ethnicity and CMV serostatus were compiled alongside the repertoire data. A later genetic analysis took genome-wide SNP genotypes for about 55% of the 666 donors and used that subset as a discovery cohort. All discovery cohort repertoires had been generated using a single sequencing platform. HLA typing included class I and class II loci at four-digit resolution. The number of typed donors differed by locus: about 620-640 for A, B, C, DRB1 and DQB1; approximately 540 for DQA1; fewer than 610 for DPA1; and about 450 for DPB1. Because of strong linkage in the cohort, 5 or 6 DR-DQ haplotypes were treated as single units for association and clustering. Among some 410 genotyped donors of the cohort, an average of approximately 240,000 unique TCR beta nucleotide sequences was sequenced per donor, of which 15% to 20% were non-productive.

Overall results and qualifications from the work: The study gave a list of under 200 TCR beta chains associated with cytomegalovirus. In this cohort, only TCR beta chains were sequenced, and detectable features were limited by the absence of alpha or paired-chain data. V-gene and J-gene trimming of TCR beta chains was associated with a missense DCLRE1C variant in a later genetic analysis, and the association was replicated in an independent cohort. A further reported finding was that TCR beta sequences accurately predicted the HLA-A and HLA-B alleles for most subjects in the first cohort. Because HLA typing was missing for some donors at each locus, association tests included only the typed subset. In an earlier analysis of under 600 of the donors, most TCR beta V segments were observed in productive rearrangements about 90% or about 30% of the time, broadly matching IMGT annotations. While some public TCRs were present in many individuals, most TCR sequences turned up only very rarely across donors. Cytomegalovirus status was reported to be diagnosed by the classifier with high specificity and sensitivity in both the original and validation cohorts. Because counts were too low, more than 15 rarely observed V segments, including chromosome 9 orphons, were left out of the earlier analysis of a few hundred of the donors. In a later analysis, several top co-occurrence clusters were reported to appear linked to parvovirus B19, influenza, CMV and Epstein-Barr virus. Compared with the 666-donor mean, donors in an Asian-associated ancestry cluster had fewer N-insertions in productive TCRs, according to a later genetic analysis. In a later analysis, TCR association rates were found to vary across HLA loci, with the most associated TCRs seen for DRB1 alleles and the fewest for HLA-C alleles. In a later analysis, most CMV-associated TCR beta chains were found to appear HLA-restricted, with HLA associations seemingly driven largely by CMV exposure. Linkage disequilibrium might explain the correlated functional status among segregating V segments, but an unknown experimental factor could not be ruled out. A cluster of highly shared sequence variants was judged likely to represent a technical artifact of the sequencing pipeline. Presence/absence analyses assumed roughly uniform sequencing depth across donors, an assumption that may not hold. In a later analysis, HLA-associated TCR beta chains were found to be more clonally expanded and to have lower generation probabilities than equally common non-associated chains. Specific HLA alleles were associated with 18,000 or so TCR beta sequences at a false discovery rate of 0.05 in a later analysis. When HLA alleles, especially DR and DQ, strongly co-occurred, attributing TCR associations to individual alleles was difficult. The only immune exposure information available for the cohort was CMV serostatus. A few of the identified cytomegalovirus-associated TCR beta chains were confirmed in vitro to be specific for cytomegalovirus antigens. Because the 87-base-pair reads could not distinguish some IMGT-functional V segments, including TRBV6-2 and TRBV6-3, those segments were excluded. According to the authors, the approach could potentially be generalized to other disease states and immunological phenotypes.

In total, approximately 690 healthy bone marrow donors made up the cohort. Cohort members were all nominally healthy when sampled, although unrecorded immune exposures were likely present. The donor tested CMV seronegative, placing the donor among the approximately 400 seronegative members of the cohort. Each donor provided a peripheral blood sample, and peripheral blood mononuclear cells were used for TCR beta sequencing. The Qiagen DNeasy Blood Extraction Kit was used to extract genomic DNA from the blood cell samples. The library was built by means of the immunoSEQ multiplex PCR assay. A mixture of 60 forward primers for TCR Vbeta segments and 13 reverse primers for TCR Jbeta segments was used in the multiplex PCR. Amplification of the CDR3 region of rearranged TCR beta genes was performed with a multiplex PCR assay on genomic DNA. On the Illumina HiSeq System, the amplified TCR beta libraries were sequenced as 87-base-pair reads. From the authors' description of their analysis: Across the roughly 600 repertoires, a later analysis counted tens of millions of unique TCR beta chains, about 10 million of which were shared by at least two donors. A nearest-neighbor algorithm error-corrected the raw reads and collapsed the reads into unique sequences, merging closely related sequences to remove PCR and sequencing errors. CDR3 sequences were aligned to IMGT reference sequences to assign V, D and J gene segments. For a sequence to be retained, a match of at least six nucleotides was required to both a V gene segment and a J gene segment. A rearrangement was called productive if the CDR3 had no stop codons and remained in frame with V and J, and every other rearrangement was called non-productive. CDR3 was defined by IMGT convention, running from the second conserved V-encoded cysteine to the conserved J-encoded phenylalanine. Sequences without an unambiguous match to a single V gene segment were excluded from the earlier analysis of over 500 of the donors. An earlier analysis of almost 600 of the donors classified V segments as functional when productive rearrangements were above 56.7% and as segregating when the standard deviation between donors was above 5%. A statistical classification framework was developed to diagnose cytomegalovirus status using the catalog of TCR beta chain sequences. V and J gene assignment, in a later analysis, came from comparing TCR nucleotide sequences with IMGT/GENE-DB human TR gene sequences. Using the TCRdist pipeline, a later analysis assigned CDR3 sequences along with most-parsimonious VDJ recombination scenarios. In a later analysis, every TCR beta chain was defined by the combination of its CDR3 amino acid sequence and its V-gene family, and reads without a unique V-gene family were dropped. To address suspected cross-contamination and a sequencing artifact, a later analysis removed roughly 640 highly shared, low-generation-probability nucleotide sequences. A later analysis calculated a clonal expansion index for each public chain from normalized within-repertoire ranks of inferred template counts. In a later analysis, generation probabilities were computed with a VDJ recombination model fitted to out-of-frame rearrangements, and the resulting probabilities were checked against IGoR. A later analysis scored TCR-TCR, TCR-HLA and TCR-CMV co-occurrence with hypergeometric tests, applying a repertoire-size bias correction to TCR pairs. In a later analysis, false discovery rates were estimated by permuting HLA or CMV assignments 20 times. In a later analysis, co-occurring TCRs were grouped using DBSCAN, and TCRdist sequence similarity was added for clustering within HLA-allele-positive subsets. Repertoires with fewer than 30,000 or more than 120,000 public chains were left out of co-occurrence clustering, as were about 5 repertoires with anomalous nucleotide sharing. Not all clones reach the TCRdb copy of this immuneACCESS table, which keeps in-frame sequences only. Checked studies attribute under half of the gap to unresolved V genes and leave the rest unexplained. That table furnishes V, J and clone size, whereas the DNA furnished D and trimming. The table for this sample lists roughly 70,000 clones; around three quarters of them were counted only once. The ten largest clonotypes hold 6.3% of the sample.

Regarding this clone: Its cognate antigen has yet to be identified. Base qualities are not provided; no much larger clone lies one nucleotide away.

From the cysteine through the phenylalanine, the CDR3 covers 16 amino acids. Here the CDR3 DNA is all that survives: 48 bases in frame from base 1. From the germline V gene, CDR1 is SGHDT and CDR2 is YYEEEE. At the junction V is shortened by 1 base and J by 3 bases, with 16 bases in between. Rearrangement joined TRBV5-6 to TRBJ1-2, and TRBD1 may be the D gene, going by 5 matching bases. The specimen was PBMCs. This TCR came from a man aged 45-60 years in good health and CMV-seronegative. The nucleotide sequence is given as TGTGCCAGCAGCTTGATATCAATCAGGGCGGACTATGGCTACACCTTC. Its protein reads: CASSLISIRADYGYTF.